A single sample is the source of the 3 T cell receptor beta chains below, sequenced in a study of graft-versus-host responses after intestinal transplantation. Produced via immunoSEQ multiplex PCR; TCRdb's table is partial and in-frame only. The data hold some 70,000 clones, with roughly 92% observed a single time. The sequencing used bone marrow, collected 734 days after intestinal transplantation. The receptors shown here come from a human patient who received an intestinal transplant, so some T cells may come from the graft donor.

This chain connects TRBV5-4 to TRBJ2-3; no clear D. V was shortened by 4 bases and J by 0 bases, with 6 bases between the two germline ends. The CDR3 is 13 amino acids. Germline CDR1 is SGHNT and CDR2 is YYREEE (reference sequence). The CDR3 coding sequence is TGTGCCAGCAGCCCCCCCAGCACAGATACGCAGTATTTT. Translating it yields CASSPPSTDTQYF.

The chain joins TRBV7-3 to TRBJ2-5, with 11 nucleotides matching TRBD2. Germline CDR1 and CDR2: SGHTA and FQGTGA. The CDR3 runs to 17 residues. J gave up 1 base and V 1 base, and 5 bases lay outside the gene matches. The CDR3 spells CASSLRGLAARQETQYF. The CDR3 region has the DNA TGTGCCAGCAGCTTAAGGGGACTAGCGGCACGCCAAGAGACCCAGTACTTC. Full variable domain (rest looked up from reference TRBV7-3 and TRBJ2-5): GAGVSQTPSNKVTEKGKYVELRCDPISGHTALYWYRQSLGQGPEFLIYFQGTGAADDSGLPNDRFFAVRPEGSVSTLKIQRTERGDSAVYLCASSLRGLAARQETQYFGPGTRLLVL.

This clone has just a few counts. CDR3 sequence (DNA): TGCGCCACCCGACAGGGGACTTCCTATAATTCACCCCTCCACTTT. Translating it yields CATRQGTSYNSPLHF. The V gene is TRBV5-1, the J gene TRBJ1-6; 8 nucleotides match TRBD1. CDR3 length equals 15 residues. Losses at the gene ends were 9 bases for V and 1 base for J; bases not matched to a gene: 6. Germline values: CDR1 SGHRS, CDR2 YFSETQ. Combining the CDR3 with reference TRBV5-1 and TRBJ1-6 gives the whole variable domain KAGVTQTPRYLIKTRGQQVTLSCSPISGHRSVSWYQQTPGQGLQFLFEYFSETQRNKGNFPGRFSGRQFSNSRSEMNVSTLELGDSALYLCATRQGTSYNSPLHFGNGTRLTVT.